One and the same sample provided the 21 T cell receptor beta chains below, sequenced in a study of T cell responses to AZD1222 COVID-19 vaccine. Some clones are missing from TCRdb's copy, which holds only in-frame ones; the method was immunoSEQ multiplex PCR. The sample carries roughly 270,000 clones, 90% to 95% recorded once. The sequenced sample was peripheral blood, obtained 28 days after the second AZD1222 dose. These TCRs come from an adult who received the AZD1222 COVID-19 vaccine.

The V call is TRBV10-3, the J call TRBJ2-7, with D unresolved. CDR1 and CDR2 (germline): ENHRY, SYGVKD. The CDR3 is made up of 14 amino acids. Trimming removed 5 bases from V and 0 bases from J, with 11 bases in between. DNA for the CDR3: TGTGCCATCAGTCCGACGGCCAGCTCCTACGAGCAGTACTTC. Translation gives CAISPTASSYEQYF.

This chain links TRBV3-1 (or the pseudogene TRBV3-2) with TRBJ1-5; TRBD1 might be the D (6 bases). With 3 bases removed from V and 2 bases from J, the gap between germline ends came to 11 bases. The CDR3 has 15 amino acids. The germline V gene has CDR1 LGHDT and CDR2 YNNKEL (reference sequence). DNA for the CDR3: TGTGCCAGCAGCCAGGCGGGGGCAGGCAATCAGCCCCAGCATTTT. Residues: CASSQAGAGNQPQHF.

The CDR3 sequence: CASSVDRGGVDTIYF. As DNA, the CDR3 is TGTGCCAGCAGCGTAGACAGGGGAGGTGTGGACACCATATATTTT. The chain is built from TRBV9 and TRBJ1-3; 7 bases map to TRBD1. This CDR3 is 15 amino acids long. Germline CDR1 and CDR2: SGDLS and YYNGEE. The J segment lost 8 bases and the V segment lost 0 bases, leaving 8 bases of the junction unmatched.

V usage is TRBV7-8 and J usage is TRBJ1-2, with a weak D call TRBD1 (6 bases). The germline V and J ends were trimmed by 0 bases and 3 bases, with 11 bases remaining between them. The germline gives CDR1 SGHVS, CDR2 FQNEAQ. The CDR3 has 15 residues. The CDR3 here is CASSLAEAGDYGYTF. The CDR3, as DNA: TGTGCCAGCAGCTTAGCAGAGGCAGGGGACTATGGCTACACCTTC. Together with reference TRBV7-8 and TRBJ1-2, the CDR3 gives the full variable domain: GAGVSQSPRYKVAKRGQDVALRCDPISGHVSLFWYQQALGQGPEFLTYFQNEAQLDKSGLPSDRFFAERPEGSVSTLKIQRTQQEDSAVYLCASSLAEAGDYGYTFGSGTRLTVV.

The chain's CDR3 is CASSDHRRQETQYF. The DNA for the CDR3 is TGCGCCAGCAGCGACCATCGGCGCCAAGAGACCCAGTACTTC. The chain joins TRBV5-1 to TRBJ2-5, with unresolved D. CDR1 and CDR2 (germline): SGHRS, YFSETQ. Trimming pared 4 bases from V and 1 base from J, leaving 11 bases between. The CDR3 has 14 amino acids.

CDR3 in DNA: TGTGCCAGCAGCCGCCTACAAACAGGGGCCTCACCCCTCCACTTT. This translates into CASSRLQTGASPLHF. The chain recombines TRBV7-8 with TRBJ1-6; TRBD1 aligns across 7 bases. The CDR3 has 15 amino acids. CDR1 and CDR2 from the germline V gene are SGHVS and FQNEAQ. Losses at the gene ends were 5 bases for V and 10 bases for J; bases not matched to a gene: 11.

The V gene is TRBV30, the J gene TRBJ1-3; D gene unclear. Trimming pared 0 bases from V and 2 bases from J, leaving 8 bases between. The CDR3 has 14 residues. CDR1 GTSNPN and CDR2 SVGIG come from the germline V gene (reference sequence). CDR3 protein: CAWSVDGAGNTIYF. CDR3 nucleotide sequence: TGTGCCTGGAGTGTGGACGGGGCTGGAAACACCATATATTTT.

The V and J genes are TRBV12-5 and TRBJ2-7; D call uncertain. CDR1 and CDR2 (germline): LGHNT, FRNRAP. The CDR3 length is 13 residues. Trimming left V 7 bases short and J 7 bases short, with 17 bases between. The CDR3 nucleotides read TGTGCTAGTGCCCCGGATTCACCTAGGGAGCAGTACTTC. Translated: CASAPDSPREQYF.

The V and J genes are TRBV15 and TRBJ2-7; no clear D gene. The V gene lost 0 bases and the J gene lost 1 base, with 7 bases spanning the gap. Per the germline V gene, CDR1 is LNHNV and CDR2 is YYDKDF (reference sequence). The CDR3 runs 14 residues. The DNA for the CDR3 is TGTGCCACCAGCAGAGATCGGCAGTCCTACGAGCAGTACTTC. Protein product: CATSRDRQSYEQYF.

This chain links TRBV19 with TRBJ2-1; D is ambiguous. Per germline, CDR1 LNHDA and CDR2 SQIVND (reference sequence). The germline V and J ends were trimmed by 2 bases and 7 bases, with 15 bases remaining between them. The CDR3 sequence is 15 residues long. CDR3 sequence (DNA): TGTGCCAGTAGTATAATAACTACCGCTAGGAATGAGCAGTTCTTC. This sequence encodes CASSIITTARNEQFF. The full variable domain, in which reference TRBV19 and TRBJ2-1 provide the parts outside the CDR3, is DGGITQSPKYLFRKEGQNVTLSCEQNLNHDAMYWYRQDPGQGLRLIYYSQIVNDFQKGDIAEGYSVSREKKESFPLTVTSAQKNPTAFYLCASSIITTARNEQFFGPGTRLTVL.

This chain joins TRBV12-3 or TRBV12-4 and TRBJ1-1; D uncertain. The CDR3 is 12 amino acids. Deletions cut 3 bases from V and 4 bases from J, with 6 bases between. CDR3 DNA: TGTGCCAGCAGTTTGACACTCACTGAAGCTTTCTTT. Protein product: CASSLTLTEAFF.

The V call is TRBV11-2, the J call TRBJ1-2; no clear D. Trimming cost V 6 bases and J 7 bases, with 18 bases left between them. Per germline, CDR1 SGHAT and CDR2 FQNNGV. CDR3 size: 14 residues. The CDR3 DNA reads TGTGCCAGCAGTCACTTCCGGACTCCGGCTGGCTACACCTTC. As protein: CASSHFRTPAGYTF.

The V call is TRBV11-2, the J call TRBJ1-2; the D is unclear. Trimming pared 5 bases from V and 7 bases from J, leaving 23 bases between. Germline V gives CDR1 SGHAT, CDR2 FQNNGV. This CDR3 spans 16 amino acids. The CDR3 coding sequence is TGTGCCAGCAGCCCCTTTCTGACGGCCAAGGAGGTTGGCTACACCTTC. Translated: CASSPFLTAKEVGYTF.

This sequence joins TRBV7-8 and TRBJ2-7; TRBD2 matches 11 bases. The CDR3 consists of 16 residues. Trimming cost V 3 bases and J 5 bases; bases outside gene matches: 9. The germline CDR1 and CDR2 sequences are SGHVS and FQNEAQ. The CDR3 loop is CASSLVELAGADEQYF. CDR3 bases: TGTGCCAGCAGCTTGGTGGAACTAGCGGGAGCCGACGAGCAGTACTTC.

The chain couples TRBV7-2 to TRBJ2-1; D unresolved. V lost 1 base and J lost 8, with 15 bases in between. The CDR3 covers 15 residues. CDR1 and CDR2 (germline): SGHTA, FQGNSA. Here the CDR3 DNA reads TGTGCCAGCAGCTTAGGTCCAGGAACAGTCGATGAGCAGTTCTTC. Translating it yields CASSLGPGTVDEQFF.

About this clone itself: The same CDR3 is also encoded by other DNA sequences in this sample. The chain uses TRBV5-1 and TRBJ1-1; D unresolved. Trimming left V 4 bases short and J 0 bases short, with 7 bases between. Germline-derived CDR1 and CDR2 are SGHRS and YFSETQ. This CDR3 spans 13 amino acids. DNA of the CDR3: TGCGCCAGCAGCCGCCAATTGAACACTGAAGCTTTCTTT. Translating gives CASSRQLNTEAFF.

V is TRBV5-4 and J is TRBJ2-2; D is possibly TRBD1 (5 bases). The CDR3 contains 14 residues. The germline V gene encodes CDR1 SGHNT and CDR2 YYREEE (reference sequence). V lost 4 bases to trimming and J lost 4 bases, with 11 bases between them. Here the CDR3 reads CASSARQFTGELFF. The CDR3 nucleotides read TGTGCCAGCAGCGCTCGACAGTTCACCGGGGAGCTGTTTTTT.

The rearrangement joins TRBV28 to TRBJ1-2; 10 nucleotides line up with TRBD1. Germline loops: CDR1 MDHEN, CDR2 SYDVKM. The V segment lost 6 bases and the J segment 8 bases; nucleotides outside the gene matches: 12. The CDR3 extends over 15 amino acids. Here the CDR3 DNA reads TGTGCCAGCAGACCTCCCGGGACAGGGGAAAGGGGCTACACCTTC. Its protein is CASRPPGTGERGYTF.

This clone came up once. The chain recombines TRBV5-1 with TRBJ1-3; D gene ambiguous. The length of the CDR3 is 15 residues. Trimming removed 0 bases from V and 0 bases from J, with 7 bases in between. The germline V gene has CDR1 SGHRS and CDR2 YFSETQ. In nucleotides, the CDR3 is TGCGCCAGCAGCTTGGGAGACCCCTCTGGAAACACCATATATTTT. Its translation: CASSLGDPSGNTIYF.

This chain joins TRBV29-1 and TRBJ1-2; perhaps TRBD1 as D (5 bases). The CDR3 runs 11 residues. Between the trimmed V and J ends, which lost 8 bases and 7 bases, there was a span of 14 bases. Germline CDR1 is SQVTM and CDR2 is ANQGSEA. The CDR3 protein is CSSRDESGYTF. The DNA of the CDR3 is TGCAGCTCCCGGGACGAGAGTGGCTACACCTTC.

This chain links TRBV5-6 with TRBJ2-2; D is ambiguous. V was shortened by 5 bases and J by 3 bases, with 14 bases between the two germline ends. Germline V gene data show CDR1 as SGHDT and CDR2 as YYEEEE. The CDR3 totals 15 residues. CDR3: CASSFGLGYTGELFF. The CDR3 DNA reads TGTGCCAGCAGTTTCGGATTGGGGTACACCGGGGAGCTGTTTTTT. Based on the CDR3 plus reference TRBV5-6 and TRBJ2-2, the full variable domain is DAGVTQSPTHLIKTRGQQVTLRCSPKSGHDTVSWYQQALGQGPQFIFQYYEEEERQRGNFPDRFSGHQFPNYSSELNVNALLLGDSALYLCASSFGLGYTGELFFGEGSRLTVL.